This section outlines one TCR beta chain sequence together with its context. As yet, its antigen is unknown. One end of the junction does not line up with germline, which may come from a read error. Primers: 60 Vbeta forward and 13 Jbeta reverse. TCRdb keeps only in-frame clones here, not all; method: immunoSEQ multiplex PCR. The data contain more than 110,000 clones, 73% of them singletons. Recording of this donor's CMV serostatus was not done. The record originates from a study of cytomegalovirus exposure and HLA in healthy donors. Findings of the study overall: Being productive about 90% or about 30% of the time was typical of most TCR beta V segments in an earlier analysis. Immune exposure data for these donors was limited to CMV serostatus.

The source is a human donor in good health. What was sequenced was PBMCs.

The CDR3 sequence is CSSSKLAGGPSSYNEQFF. The CDR3 DNA follows: TGTTCCAGCAGCAAACTAGCGGGGGGACCTAGCTCCTACAATGAGCAGTTCTTC. The chain is built from TRBV7-9 and TRBJ2-1; TRBD2 matches at 12 bases. Per the germline V gene, CDR1 is SEHNR and CDR2 is FQNEAQ (reference sequence). This CDR3 spans 18 amino acids.